This entry lists 8 T cell receptor beta chains sequenced from one sample in a study of cytomegalovirus exposure and HLA in healthy donors. Vbeta (60) and Jbeta (13) primers were used in the PCR. The repertoire was sequenced with immunoSEQ multiplex PCR; TCRdb's copy has only in-frame clones and lacks some. This table holds 130,000 to 150,000 clones, around 78% found once. Input material: PBMCs. The source of these receptors is a man in his forties in good health and CMV-seropositive.

CDR3 nucleotides: TGTGCCAGCAGCCCCCGGCTAGGCAGGACAGGGGGCTTCGGCTACACCTTC. Its protein product is CASSPRLGRTGGFGYTF. V gene TRBV7-2 combines with J gene TRBJ1-2; 11 nucleotides agree with TRBD1. Germline V CDR1 and CDR2: SGHTA, FQGNSA. The CDR3 covers 17 residues. V trimming: 5 bases; J trimming: 8 bases; junction bases outside the gene matches: 16.

CDR3: CATRRLYRGFYGDQPQHF. Written as DNA, the CDR3 is TGTGCCACCAGACGTTTATACAGGGGTTTTTATGGGGATCAGCCCCAGCATTTT. The J gene is TRBJ1-5, the V gene TRBV27; 7 nucleotides agree with TRBD1. This CDR3 spans 18 amino acids. The V gene end was trimmed by 10 bases and the J gene end by 5 bases; junction bases not matched to a gene: 23. Germline V gene data show CDR1 as MNHEY and CDR2 as SMNVEV (reference sequence).

This clone has only one observation. This chain joins TRBV27 and TRBJ2-3, with 14 bases aligning to TRBD2. CDR1 is MNHEY, CDR2 SMNVEV, per germline (reference sequence). Germline trimming cut 5 bases from V and 4 bases from J; bases unmatched to any gene: 5. The CDR3 is made up of 16 amino acids. CDR3 sequence (DNA): TGTGCCAGCAGTCAAAGACTAGCGGGGGGGCCAGATACGCAGTATTTT. Translation: CASSQRLAGGPDTQYF.

This clone has just one count. This sequence joins TRBV9 and TRBJ1-3; TRBD1 is a possible D gene (5 bases). CDR3 length equals 12 residues. Trimming shortened V by 5 bases and J by 4 bases, and 7 bases separated the two germline ends. Germline-derived CDR1 and CDR2 are SGDLS and YYNGEE. The CDR3 is CASSRGGNTIYF. The CDR3 DNA reads TGTGCCAGCAGTAGGGGAGGAAACACCATATATTTT.

A few counts support this clone. The V call is TRBV28, the J call TRBJ2-7, with TRBD2 identical over 8 bases. The CDR3 runs to 14 residues. Germline CDR1 MDHEN, CDR2 SYDVKM. V dropped 7 bases and J dropped 3; count of bases not matched to a gene: 8. CDR3 bases: TGTGCCAGCACTTTCAGCGGGAGTAGCTACGAGCAGTACTTC. It is translated as CASTFSGSSYEQYF.

A few counts support this clone. At one end the junction does not follow the germline gene, possibly because of a read error. The V gene is TRBV28, the J gene TRBJ1-2; tentatively, D is TRBD1 (5 bases). This CDR3 is 16 amino acids long. The germline V gene has CDR1 MDHEN and CDR2 SYDVKM. CDR3: CASSSGGYTELMSRLF. The CDR3 nucleotides are TGTGCCAGCAGTTCGGGGGGGTATACAGAATTAATGTCTCGCCTTTTC.

V is TRBV4-1 and J is TRBJ2-1; perhaps TRBD1 as D (5 bases). This CDR3 is 17 amino acids long. V was trimmed by 1 base and J by 6 bases, leaving 19 bases between them. Germline lookup yields CDR1 MGHRA and CDR2 YSYEKL. CDR3: CASSQVDMGFRGNEQFF. CDR3 coding DNA: TGCGCCAGCAGCCAAGTGGACATGGGATTTAGAGGCAATGAGCAGTTCTTC.

The chain has TRBV30 and TRBJ2-7, with TRBD2 matching 10 bases. The CDR3 is 12 amino acids. Germline CDR1 is GTSNPN and CDR2 is SVGIG (reference sequence). CDR3: CARGAGGREQYF. The CDR3 bases are TGTGCGAGGGGAGCGGGAGGGCGCGAGCAGTACTTC.